This TCR beta chain stems from a study of blood T cell repertoires in COVID-19. Study summary: Samples of COVID-19 (acute and convalescent) were obtained from the United States, Italy and Spain.

The CDR3 runs to 18 residues. Germline V lookup: CDR1 KGHSH, CDR2 LQKENI. The V segment lost 5 bases and the J segment 1 base; nucleotides outside the gene matches: 12. Profiling relied on immunoSEQ multiplex PCR, and the TCRdb table lists in-frame clones only, not all of them. The sample has more than 75,000 clones, approximately 86% seen once; the top ten hold more than 1%. This receptor was identified in a man older than 75 with active or convalescent COVID-19. The sequencing input was peripheral blood. The chain uses TRBV18 and TRBJ1-3; 9 nucleotides match TRBD1. CDR3 bases: TGTGCCAGCTCATCTCTCACGCTCGGGACAGGGTCTGGAAACACCATATATTTT. The encoded protein is CASSSLTLGTGSGNTIYF.